This entry describes one TCR beta chain. This clonotype has at least ten counts. Its binding antigen is unknown. The record has no base qualities; no much larger clone is one base away. Moderately to severely active disease, a Clinical Activity Score of at least 3, a NOSPECS grade of at least 4, and a duration under 3 months were present in ophthalmopathy patients. Any patient with an uncontrolled infection, another autoimmune disease, pregnancy or lactation was excluded. Diagnoses relied on clinical symptoms, serum thyroxine and TRAb, thyroid ultrasound and orbital computed tomography. PBMCs were isolated from 8 to 10 ml of fresh peripheral blood by Ficoll-Paque density gradient centrifugation. Total RNA was extracted with Trizol reagent, and quality was checked on an Agilent 2100 Bioanalyzer. The sample comes from a study of T cells in Graves' hyperthyroidism and ophthalmopathy (dated by TCRdb to about 2019). Background for the entire study: Peripheral blood samples were taken at initial diagnosis, before any treatment was given. A discovery cohort of about a hundred patients, fewer than 50 with Graves' ophthalmopathy and 57 with stable Graves' hyperthyroidism, was used to find distinguishing TCR V-J signatures. An independent validation cohort of under 20 hyperthyroidism patients and about 16 patients who later progressed to ophthalmopathy tested prospective prediction of ophthalmopathy. For training and testing, the roughly 93 patients in the discovery cohort were randomly divided in a 7:3 ratio. The study also compared thyroid tissue and blood T-cell repertoires from five or six Graves' hyperthyroidism patients. Once sampling was done, hyperthyroidism patients were given methimazole at a starting dose of 30 mg daily, whereas ophthalmopathy patients were given high-dose intravenous methylprednisolone. The paper describes TCR Vbeta CDR3 sequencing of fewer than 150 peripheral blood samples, made up of some 40 ophthalmopathy patients, 70 to 75 hyperthyroidism patients and about 17 progressor patients. Overall study outcomes, separate from this receptor: Blood samples also contained most of the expanded thyroid clonotypes (frequency above 0.001), which suggests that blood repertoires may reflect thyroid immune responses. A 13 V-J signature model separated ophthalmopathy from stable hyperthyroidism, with 87.88% sensitivity and roughly 81% specificity in cross-validation and 80%/75% in testing. No statistical method was used to fix the sample size in advance, and group allocation was not hidden from the investigators. During validation, the model predicted progression to ophthalmopathy a median of approximately 6 months ahead of onset, with around 71% sensitivity and 72% to 80% specificity.

TCR beta CDR3 regions were amplified from RNA transcripts. The TCR CDR3 was subjected to a first round of RT-PCR using the HTBI primer set and the Qiagen OneStep RT-PCR kit. Libraries were constructed in a second round of multiplex PCR, after which size selection and purification were carried out. Libraries were sequenced paired-end with 100 bp reads on an Illumina HiSeq2000. Under the source paper's analysis protocol: Raw data were processed with SOAPnuke, discarding reads with adapters, uncalled bases, mean Phred below 15, or no exact constant-primer or identifier match. COPE v1.2.5 was used to merge high-quality paired reads, and clonotypes were defined as unique nucleotide sequences. MiTCR v1.1 was used to align the clonotypes against IMGT TRBV, TRBD and TRBJ reference segments. The analysis included only V-J combinations with a frequency above 0.0001, which together covered 99% to 99.2% of the repertoires. A TCS score was defined as the ratio between F50 (clonal expansion) and ExV (chaos), using BLOSUM62-based TCRdist between CDR3 peptides within each V-J. Welch's t-statistics and random forest reduced around 520 V-J features to 13, which were used in a naive Bayes classifier (R e1071). TCRdb redid the processing of the public reads, applying fastp at Q25 and MiXCR, and retained in-frame beta chains. Merged by CDR3 protein, the rows form single entries marked with the most common genes and DNA. None of the V and J calls come from the authors' own analysis; TCRdb made them. This sample has about 480,000 distinct CDR3 sequences in its table, and around a fifth of those were observed once. The top ten hold approximately 54% of the sample.

The sequencing sample was made of blood. The source is a woman between 65 and 79 years old with Graves' ophthalmopathy.

The CDR3 is CASSAGSGGSGYTF. The DNA reads as follows: TGTGCCAGCTCCGCAGGCTCAGGGGGAAGTGGCTACACCTTC. This receptor chain uses TRBV12-3 or TRBV12-4 and TRBJ1-2, with 7 bases matching TRBD1. The cysteine opens and the phenylalanine closes a CDR3 of 14 amino acids. Just the 42-base CDR3 DNA is kept, in frame starting at base 1. After removal of 8 bases from V and 7 bases from J, the junction retains 13 bases not matched to a gene.